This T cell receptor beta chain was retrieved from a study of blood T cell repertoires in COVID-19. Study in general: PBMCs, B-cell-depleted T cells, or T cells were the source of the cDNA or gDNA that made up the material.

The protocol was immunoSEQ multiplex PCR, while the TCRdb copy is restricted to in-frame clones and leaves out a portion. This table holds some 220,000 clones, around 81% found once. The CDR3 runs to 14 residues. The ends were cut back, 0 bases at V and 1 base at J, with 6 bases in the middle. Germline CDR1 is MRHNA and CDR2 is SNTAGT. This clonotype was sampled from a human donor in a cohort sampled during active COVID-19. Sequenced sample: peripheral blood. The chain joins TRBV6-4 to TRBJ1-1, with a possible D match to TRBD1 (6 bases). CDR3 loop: CASSDSDRNTEAFF. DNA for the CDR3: TGTGCCAGCAGTGACTCGGACAGGAACACTGAAGCTTTCTTT.